This T cell receptor beta chain was captured in a study of beta chain features in type 1 diabetes. Expressed TCRB transcripts were sequenced because the isolated RNA had all been reverse transcribed beforehand. Profiling relied on immunoSEQ multiplex PCR, and the TCRdb table lists in-frame clones only, not all of them. This table holds more than 110,000 clones, 6.9% found once. This clone has a handful of counts. The CDR3 sequence is 12 residues long. Between the trimmed V and J ends, which lost 11 bases and 5 bases, there was a span of 15 bases. The germline V gene has CDR1 LNHDA and CDR2 SQIVND (reference sequence).

The sample taken for sequencing was central memory CD4+ T cells from blood. The chain employs TRBV19 and TRBJ2-5; D is perhaps TRBD2 (6 bases). This TCR derives from a woman aged 25-40 years in good health. The CDR3 region is CACGTTGETQYF. For the CDR3, the DNA is TGTGCCTGCGGGACGACCGGTGAGACCCAGTACTTC.